The present T cell receptor beta chain was sequenced within a study of shared clonotypes between healthy human individuals. Across the study: There were three CD4 naive, three CD4 memory, two CD8 naive and one CD8 memory plates per donor.

To note about this clone: The target antigen is unknown.

The authors combined CD45RO+ cells with CCR7-negative CD45RA+ TemRA cells as CD8 memory. CDR1 MNHNY and CDR2 SVGAGI come from the germline V gene (reference sequence). The V end was cut by 0 bases, the J end by 1 base, with 6 bases between. The length of the CDR3 is 14 residues. General study findings and limits: Clonotype sharing among the donors was expected to vary with sequencing depth. The authors sampled blood alone, and tissue repertoires likely differ.

Generated by immunoSEQ multiplex PCR, the TCRdb table keeps only in-frame clones and is missing some. Among roughly 86,000 clones, 68% were seen once, and the ten largest hold approximately 50%. The chain uses TRBV6-6 and TRBJ2-5; D uncertain. Sequencing was done on a sample of memory CD8+ T cells sorted from blood. Subset in this sample: CD45RO+ cells pooled with CCR7-negative TemRA cells. This TCR was recovered from a man aged 25 to 40 in good health. CDR3 DNA sequence: TGTGCCAGCAGTTACTCTGGCACCCAAGAGACCCAGTACTTC. It codes for CASSYSGTQETQYF.